This TCR beta chain derives from a study of cytomegalovirus exposure and HLA in healthy donors. Overall study findings and caveats: V- and J-gene trimming of TCR beta was linked (in a later analysis) to a missense DCLRE1C variant.

This PCR relied on a set of 60 Vbeta primers and 13 Jbeta primers. Profiling relied on immunoSEQ multiplex PCR, and the TCRdb table lists in-frame clones only, not all of them. The table lists under 200,000 clones, roughly four fifths of them singletons. Details on this clone: Its antigen remains unknown.

This CDR3 contains 14 residues. The junction had 7 bases not matched to a gene; V was cut back by 5 bases and J by 7 bases. Germline V gene sequence: CDR1 SEHNR, CDR2 FQNEAQ (reference sequence). The receptor was isolated from a woman in her fifties or sixties in good health and CMV-seronegative. The chain links TRBV7-9 to TRBJ1-4, with 7 nucleotides matching TRBD1. Material for sequencing was PBMCs. The CDR3 region is CASSIRQGGEKLFF. The CDR3 DNA is TGTGCCAGCAGCATTCGACAGGGTGGTGAAAAACTGTTTTTT.